The T cell receptor (beta chain) described here comes from a study of T cell responses to AZD1222 COVID-19 vaccine. Germline assignment: CDR1 MNHEY and CDR2 SVGAGI. The CDR3 is made up of 15 amino acids. Deletions cut 6 bases from V and 0 bases from J, with 12 bases between. Clones were sequenced by immunoSEQ multiplex PCR, and TCRdb holds only the in-frame ones, with some missing. The data contain more than 110,000 clones, around 90% of them singletons. The chain uses TRBV6-5 and TRBJ1-3; possibly TRBD1 for D (6 bases). This specimen consisted of peripheral blood, obtained on day 0 of AZD1222 vaccination. The sequence was obtained from an adult in good health. This chain's CDR3 is CASSSRGLSGNTIYF. The CDR3 nucleotides are TGTGCCAGCAGCTCCAGGGGACTCTCTGGAAACACCATATATTTT.